These 9 T cell receptor beta chains came from one sample sequenced in a study of T-cell memory formation after mild COVID-19 (dated by TCRdb to the early 2020s). Preparation of the library involved 5' RACE. Reads for this sample came from an Illumina NovaSeq 6000. Using fastp trimming at Q25 and MiXCR clonotype assembly, TCRdb reanalyzed the public sequencing data and kept in-frame beta chains. Rows with a matching CDR3 protein are joined into one entry that keeps the most common DNA and genes. For this sample there are around 390,000 distinct CDR3 sequences; around a sixth appear just once. 20% to 25% of the sample is in the top ten clones. The sequenced sample consisted of PBMCs or a T cell subset sorted from them (not recorded which). The receptors shown here come from a man aged 18-30 years who had mild COVID-19 (a few samples of this study predate the infection). The sample titles of this study are shuffled in the database, so cell type and time point are left out; the donor was told from shared clones.

The V call is TRBV11-3, the J call TRBJ1-1; D uncertain. Trimming cost V 5 bases and J 0 bases, with 16 bases left between them. Germline CDR1 is SGHNT and CDR2 is YENEEA. The CDR3 is 16 residues long. CDR3: CASSLKVGHMNTEAFF. CDR3 DNA sequence: TGTGCCAGCAGCCTGAAAGTAGGGCACATGAACACTGAAGCTTTCTTT. The whole variable domain, remainder taken from reference TRBV11-3 and TRBJ1-1, is EAGVVQSPRYKIIEKKQPVAFWCNPISGHNTLYWYLQNLGQGPELLIRYENEEAVDDSQLPKDRFSAERLKGVDSTLKIQPAELGDSAVYLCASSLKVGHMNTEAFFGQGTRLTVV.

The table lists this clonotype with a count of one. This chain links TRBV7-9 with TRBJ2-1, with a possible D match to TRBD2 (6 bases). Trimming removed 11 bases at V and 0 bases at J, with 11 bases between. The germline CDR1 and CDR2 sequences are SEHNR and FQNEAQ (reference sequence). The CDR3 is 13 amino acids. DNA of the CDR3: TGTGCCGGCGGGGCTAGCTCCTACAATGAGCAGTTCTTC. This gives the protein CAGGASSYNEQFF.

The genes are TRBV10-3 and TRBJ2-7; D uncertain. This CDR3 spans 13 amino acids. V was trimmed by 7 bases and J by 2 bases, leaving 12 bases between them. Germline V gene lookup returns CDR1 ENHRY and CDR2 SYGVKD. The CDR3 coding sequence is TGTGCCATCAAAGGTACGGAGACCTACGAGCAGTACGTC. Protein: CAIKGTETYEQYV.

This clonotype was seen a few times. The rearrangement links TRBV27 to TRBJ2-1; perhaps TRBD1 as D (7 bases). Germline V gene lookup returns CDR1 MNHEY and CDR2 SMNVEV (reference sequence). The CDR3 length is 16 residues. V was clipped by 6 bases and J by 6 bases, with 21 bases between them. The CDR3 nucleotides are TGTGCCAGCAGCCTAAGGGGGGACAGCTCCCCCAATGAGCAGTTCTTC. Protein sequence: CASSLRGDSSPNEQFF.

The chain carries TRBV4-3 and TRBJ1-6, with TRBD1 matching over 7 bases. With V trimmed by 4 bases and J by 12 bases, 6 bases remained unmatched. There are 13 residues in the CDR3. Germline values: CDR1 LGHNA, CDR2 YSLEER. The chain's CDR3 is CASSPRQGGPLHF. As DNA, the CDR3 is TGCGCCAGCAGCCCTAGACAGGGCGGACCCCTCCACTTT.

This clonotype showed up just once. This CDR3 is missing its conserved last phenylalanine or tryptophan, likely due to a read error. The CDR3 reads CASSSLRTSGGDTQYI. In nucleotides, the CDR3 is TGTGCCAGCAGTTCCCTTAGGACTAGCGGGGGAGATACGCAGTATATT. The chain is built from TRBV6-2 or TRBV6-3 and TRBJ2-3; 13 positions agree with TRBD2. Germline CDR1 is MNHEY and CDR2 is SVGEGT. Germline trimming cut 4 bases from V and 5 bases from J; bases unmatched to any gene: 6. This CDR3 is built from 16 residues.

The chain employs TRBV7-2 and TRBJ1-1; D remains unclear. Trimming took off 5 bases at V and 6 bases at J, with 7 bases between the two ends. The V gene's germline CDR1 is SGHTA and CDR2 FQGNSA. The CDR3 contains 11 residues. CDR3 sequence reads: CASSPSAEAFF. CDR3 DNA: TGTGCCAGCAGCCCCTCAGCTGAAGCTTTCTTT.

This chain joins TRBV7-9 and TRBJ1-6; tentatively, D is TRBD1 (6 bases). The germline V and J ends were trimmed by 4 bases and 9 bases, with 19 bases remaining between them. This CDR3 spans 16 amino acids. Germline V gene data show CDR1 as SEHNR and CDR2 as FQNEAQ (reference sequence). CDR3: CASSSDHRALGSPLHF. CDR3 in DNA: TGTGCCAGCAGCTCGGATCACAGGGCTCTTGGTTCACCCCTCCACTTT.

This clonotype was seen more than once but under ten times. This chain joins TRBV20-1 and TRBJ1-1; D is ambiguous. There are 13 residues in the CDR3. Germline V CDR1 and CDR2: DFQATT, SNEGSKA (reference sequence). V was pared by 0 bases and J by 0 bases, with 5 bases between. CDR3 in amino acids: CSARDQLNTEAFF. Written as DNA, the CDR3 is TGCAGTGCTAGAGACCAGCTGAACACTGAAGCTTTCTTT.